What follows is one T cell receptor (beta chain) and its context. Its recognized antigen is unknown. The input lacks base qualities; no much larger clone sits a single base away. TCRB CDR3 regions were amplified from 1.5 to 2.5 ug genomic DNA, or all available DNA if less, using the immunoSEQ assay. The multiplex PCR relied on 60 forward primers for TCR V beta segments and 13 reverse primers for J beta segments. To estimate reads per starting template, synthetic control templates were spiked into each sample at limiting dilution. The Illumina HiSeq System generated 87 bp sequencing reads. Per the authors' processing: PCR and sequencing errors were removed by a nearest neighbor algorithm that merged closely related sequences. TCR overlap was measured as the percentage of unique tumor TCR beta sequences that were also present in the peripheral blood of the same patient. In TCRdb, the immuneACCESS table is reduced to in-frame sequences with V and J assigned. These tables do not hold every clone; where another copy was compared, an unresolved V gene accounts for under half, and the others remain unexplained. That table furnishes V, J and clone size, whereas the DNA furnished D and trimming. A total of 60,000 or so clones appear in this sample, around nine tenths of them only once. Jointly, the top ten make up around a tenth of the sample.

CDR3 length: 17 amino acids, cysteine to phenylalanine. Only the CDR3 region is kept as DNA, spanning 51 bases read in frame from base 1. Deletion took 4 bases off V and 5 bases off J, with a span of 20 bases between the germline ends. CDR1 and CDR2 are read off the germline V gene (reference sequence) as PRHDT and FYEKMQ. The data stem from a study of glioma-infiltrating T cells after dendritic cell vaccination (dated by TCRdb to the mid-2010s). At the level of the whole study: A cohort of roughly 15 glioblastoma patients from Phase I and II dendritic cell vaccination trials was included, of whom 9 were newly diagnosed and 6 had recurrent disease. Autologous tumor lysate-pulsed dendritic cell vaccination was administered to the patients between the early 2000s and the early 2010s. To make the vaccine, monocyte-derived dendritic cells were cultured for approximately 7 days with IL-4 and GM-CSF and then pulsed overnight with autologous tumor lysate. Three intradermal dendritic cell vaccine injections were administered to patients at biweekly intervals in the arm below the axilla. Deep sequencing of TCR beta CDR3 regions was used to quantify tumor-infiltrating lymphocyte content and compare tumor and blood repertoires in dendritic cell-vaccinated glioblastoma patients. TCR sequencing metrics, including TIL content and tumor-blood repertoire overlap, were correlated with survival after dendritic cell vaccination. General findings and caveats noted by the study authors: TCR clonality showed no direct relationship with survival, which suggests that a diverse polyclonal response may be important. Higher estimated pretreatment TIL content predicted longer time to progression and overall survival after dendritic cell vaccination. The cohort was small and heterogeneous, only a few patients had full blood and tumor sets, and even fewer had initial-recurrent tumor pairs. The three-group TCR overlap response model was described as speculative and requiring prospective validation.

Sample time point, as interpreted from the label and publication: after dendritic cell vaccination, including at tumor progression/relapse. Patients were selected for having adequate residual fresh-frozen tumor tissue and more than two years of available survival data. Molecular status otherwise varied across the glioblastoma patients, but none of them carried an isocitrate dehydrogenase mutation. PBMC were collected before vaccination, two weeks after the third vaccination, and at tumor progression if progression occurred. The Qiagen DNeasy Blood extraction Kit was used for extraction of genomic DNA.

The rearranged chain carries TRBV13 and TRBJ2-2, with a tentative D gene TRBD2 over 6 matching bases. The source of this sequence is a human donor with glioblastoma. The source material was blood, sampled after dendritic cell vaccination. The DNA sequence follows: TGTGCCAGCAGCTCCCCCCTAGGCCTAGCGTCGACCGGGGAGCTGTTTTTT. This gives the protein CASSSPLGLASTGELFF.